The clone carrying this T cell receptor beta chain was picked up a small number of times. The antigen remains undetermined. The data were produced by immunoSEQ multiplex PCR, yet TCRdb's version contains in-frame clones alone and is incomplete. The table has about 330,000 clones, roughly 71% seen once. Trimming removed 9 bases from V and 4 bases from J, with 12 bases in between. This CDR3 region has 12 residues. Germline values: CDR1 LGHNT, CDR2 FRNRAP. This sample is drawn from a study of cytotoxic CD8 clonotypes in ibrutinib-treated CLL. About the research overall: Response samples followed a median 12 months of treatment, range 6 to 36. Study-wide findings and caveats: Rising at ibrutinib response, clonality subsequently fell back toward baseline at progression. Public clonotypes (which were uncommon) either contracted or remained stable on treatment. Baseline clonality was higher than in age-matched healthy donors and moved in step with circulating CD8+ T-cell counts.

The V call is TRBV12-5, the J call TRBJ1-1; tentative D call: TRBD1 (5 bases). The specimen comprised PBMCs, sampled after 36 months of ibrutinib treatment. The receptor's source is a human donor with chronic lymphocytic leukemia. The CDR3 here is CARRQSRTEAFF. The CDR3 bases are TGTGCTAGGAGACAGTCGCGCACTGAAGCTTTCTTT. Full variable domain (outside the CDR3, taken from reference TRBV12-5 and TRBJ1-1): DARVTQTPRHKVTEMGQEVTMRCQPILGHNTVFWYRQTMMQGLELLAYFRNRAPLDDSGMPKDRFSAEMPDATLATLKIQPSEPRDSAVYFCARRQSRTEAFFGQGTRLTVV.